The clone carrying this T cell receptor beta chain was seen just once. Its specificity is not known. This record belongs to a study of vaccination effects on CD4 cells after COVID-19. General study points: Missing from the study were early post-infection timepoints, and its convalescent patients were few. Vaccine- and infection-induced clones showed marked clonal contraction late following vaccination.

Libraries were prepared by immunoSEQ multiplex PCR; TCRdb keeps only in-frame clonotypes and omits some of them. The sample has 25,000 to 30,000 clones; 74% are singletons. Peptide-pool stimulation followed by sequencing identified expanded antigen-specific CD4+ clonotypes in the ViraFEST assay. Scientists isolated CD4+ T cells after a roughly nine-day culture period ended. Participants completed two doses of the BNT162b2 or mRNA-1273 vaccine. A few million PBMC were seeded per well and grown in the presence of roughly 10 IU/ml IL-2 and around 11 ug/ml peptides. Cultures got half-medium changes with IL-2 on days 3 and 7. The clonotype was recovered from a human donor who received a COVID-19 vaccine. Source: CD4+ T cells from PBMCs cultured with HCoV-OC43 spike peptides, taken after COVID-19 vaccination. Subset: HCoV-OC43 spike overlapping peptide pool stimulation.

CDR3 loop: CASQSRGTGELFF. CDR3 in DNA: TGTGCCAGCCAAAGCAGGGGGACCGGGGAGCTGTTTTTT. The chain joins TRBV2 to TRBJ2-2; 7 nucleotides agree with TRBD1. This CDR3 comprises 13 residues. From germline, CDR1 is SNHLY and CDR2 FYNNEI. With 8 bases clipped from V and 5 bases from J, the junction kept 5 bases outside the gene matches. The variable domain in full, completed from reference TRBV2 and TRBJ2-2, reads EPEVTQTPSHQVTQMGQEVILRCVPISNHLYFYWYRQILGQKVEFLVSFYNNEISEKSEIFDDQFSVERPDGSNFTLKIRSTKLEDSAMYFCASQSRGTGELFFGEGSRLTVL.